One T cell receptor beta chain is described in this entry. Its antigen is not yet known. No much larger clonotype is one base removed from it; base qualities were not supplied. The entire isolated RNA was reverse transcribed using the High Capacity cDNA Reverse Transcription Kit, and thus expressed TCRB transcripts were sequenced. Naive, central memory and regulatory T cell samples underwent deep immunoSEQ sequencing, averaging roughly 3.3 million total reads per sample. After sorted cells were lysed in RLT buffer, RNA was extracted with DNase-treated RNeasy Micro or Mini kits, with the choice depending on cell number. Each cell subset was processed on its own to prevent cross-contamination, while patient and healthy donor samples were processed together. TCRB sequences were amplified from cDNA with the immunoSEQ multiplex PCR, producing 87-bp fragments spanning the CDR3 region. Sequencing of the amplicons was performed on the Illumina HiSeq platform. In the authors' own workflow: Synthetic template baselines were used to correct PCR bias computationally, reads within Hamming distance 2 were collapsed, and singletons that could not be merged were discarded. Reads were aligned against IMGT so that V, D and J genes, CDR3 length and insertions or deletions at six rearrangement sites could be assigned. Within each subset, clonotype counts were normalized to sorted cell number, and only after that were true diversity and Gini coefficients computed with the tcR R package. The overlap coefficient, calculated on TCRB nucleotide sequences, was used to measure repertoire sharing. Out-of-frame TCRB sequences from naive cells were analyzed to stand in for the pre-selection repertoire. TCRdb took this table from immuneACCESS and kept in-frame rearrangements with V and J called. Such tables lack part of the clones; where checked against another copy, unresolved V genes explain under half of the gap, and the rest is unexplained. The D gene and trimming were derived from the DNA, and the V and J assignments and clone size from that table. Here the sample has 430,000 or so clones; approximately 10% occur a single time. The top ten clones comprise 0.035% to 0.05% of the sample.

CDR1 is given as SGDLS and CDR2 as YYNGEE, both from the germline V gene. V is pruned by 0 bases and J by 4 bases, leaving 7 bases of the junction without a gene match. The CDR3 sequence holds 16 residues, the cysteine and phenylalanine included. Only the CDR3 DNA is retained, 48 bases long and in frame from the first base. The data are from a study of beta chain features in type 1 diabetes listed by TCRdb under 2018. Context from the whole study: Mean age, gender distribution, total cell number and subset yield were not different between patients and healthy donors. A total of around 110,000,000 sorted cells were examined across all samples, and RNA yield correlated strongly with the number of cells per subset. In the study, TCRB repertoires of sorted circulating CD4+ T cell subsets from recently diagnosed type 1 diabetes patients were compared with those of matched healthy donors. Whereas all 30 or so donors provided naive and central memory subsets, regulatory and stem cell-like memory subsets were isolated from just 8 patients and roughly 8 healthy donors.

Broader findings and caveats from the paper: The naive, central memory and regulatory TCRB repertoires appeared to resemble one another more closely among patients than among healthy donors. Fewer insertions and more nucleotide deletions at VDJ recombination sites were observed in patients with type 1 diabetes, implying thymic rearrangement abnormalities. Sequencing cDNA rather than genomic DNA could over-represent highly expressing activated cells, although activation and CD3 levels did not differ between groups. Because the HLA sub-analyses included only small numbers of individuals, any influence of HLA type on TCRB rearrangement was left unresolved. In all four CD4+ subsets, TCRB CDR3 length was moderately but significantly shorter in type 1 diabetes patients. PCR may preferentially amplify shorter templates, but because patient and control samples were amplified and corrected together, any resulting skew would affect both groups equally.

From each donor, a single peripheral blood sample of 90 to 150 mL on average was drawn into heparinised tubes. A BD FACSAria II was used to sort naive, central memory, regulatory and stem cell-like memory CD4+ T cells with a panel that included CD45RO, CCR7, CD25, CD127, CD95 and CD27. Purity was above 95% for every sorted population. Right away, PBMCs were isolated by Lymphoprep density gradient centrifugation and were stained directly, with no culture step. To minimize batch effects, samples were stained and sorted in pairs, one healthy donor with one patient per experiment. The specimen sequenced was naive CD4+ T cells from blood. The cell subset or site label for this specimen denotes: true naive CD4+ T cells. The chain couples TRBV9 to TRBJ2-1, with 7 middle bases fitting TRBD2. The TCR originated in a woman younger than 35 in good health. The CDR3 protein sequence reads: CASSVETLAVYNEQFF. The nucleotide sequence reads TGTGCCAGCAGCGTAGAGACCCTAGCGGTGTACAATGAGCAGTTCTTC.